Given below is one TCR beta chain in context. This sample stems from a study of blood T cell repertoires in COVID-19. The CDR3 totals 14 residues. The V gene's germline CDR1 is LNHDA and CDR2 SQIVND (reference sequence). Trimming removed 3 bases from V and 0 bases from J; junction bases left unmatched: 1. The repertoire was sequenced with immunoSEQ multiplex PCR; TCRdb's copy has only in-frame clones and lacks some. The sample has 220,000 or so clones, around 82% seen once. The rearrangement links TRBV19 to TRBJ2-5; TRBD1 aligns across 7 bases. The clonotype comes from a woman in her 70s with acute or convalescent COVID-19. Sequenced: peripheral blood. The CDR3 region has the DNA TGTGCCAGTAGTATCGACAGGGACCAAGAGACCCAGTACTTC. This encodes CASSIDRDQETQYF.